Below are 3 T cell receptor beta chains sequenced from a single sample in a study of control samples from healthy donors and cancer patients. Some clones are missing from TCRdb's copy, which holds only in-frame ones; the method was immunoSEQ multiplex PCR. Among 90,000 to 150,000 clones listed, approximately 88% were seen once. The material sequenced was blood. All receptors come from a man aged 40-55 years in good health.

The chain has TRBV10-3 and TRBJ2-1, with D possibly matching TRBD2 (6 bases). Looked up from germline, CDR1 is ENHRY and CDR2 is SYGVKD. The CDR3 is 16 residues long. Trimming stripped 0 bases from V and 4 bases from J, with 13 bases between. DNA for the CDR3: TGTGCCATCAGTGAGTCGGTGGCAGGAGGGTACAATGAGCAGTTCTTC. It encodes CAISESVAGGYNEQFF.

V gene TRBV5-1 combines with J gene TRBJ1-2; tentative D call: TRBD1 (6 bases). Germline values: CDR1 SGHRS, CDR2 YFSETQ. The CDR3 is made up of 13 amino acids. V lost 4 bases to trimming and J lost 5 bases, with 12 bases between them. In DNA, the CDR3 is TGCGCCAGCAGCACAAACAGGGATTATGGCTACACCTTC. This encodes CASSTNRDYGYTF.

V usage is TRBV24-1 and J usage is TRBJ1-1; D is unclear. CDR1 is KGHDR and CDR2 is SFDVKD in the germline V gene. The V end lost 4 bases, the J end lost 8 bases, and 10 bases lay between the germline ends. This CDR3 has 12 residues. The CDR3 coding sequence is TGTGCCACCAGTGACCCCCATGAAGAAGCTTTCTTT. The encoded protein is CATSDPHEEAFF.